The 7 T cell receptor beta chains given below trace back to one sample, sequenced in a study of control samples from healthy donors and cancer patients. The repertoire was sequenced with immunoSEQ multiplex PCR; TCRdb's copy has only in-frame clones and lacks some. Of about 160,000 clones listed, over 95% are singletons. Sequenced material: blood. The receptors stem from a woman aged 25 to 39 in good health.

This chain uses TRBV24-1 with TRBJ2-2, with D unresolved. Trimming removed 0 bases from V and 0 bases from J, with 10 bases in between. Germline CDR1 is KGHDR and CDR2 is SFDVKD. The CDR3 consists of 17 residues. For the CDR3, the DNA is TGTGCCACCAGTGATTTGTGGCAGAGTCCGAACACCGGGGAGCTGTTTTTT. Translating gives CATSDLWQSPNTGELFF.

The gene calls are TRBV28 and TRBJ1-1, with TRBD1 as a possible D gene (5 bases). Germline values: CDR1 MDHEN, CDR2 SYDVKM. This CDR3 contains 12 residues. V was pared by 8 bases and J by 4 bases, with 11 bases between. The CDR3 protein is CASATGGTEAFF. Here the CDR3 DNA reads TGTGCCAGCGCAACCGGGGGCACTGAAGCTTTCTTT.

The chain is built from TRBV2 and TRBJ2-1; the D is unclear. The length of the CDR3 is 18 residues. Germline CDR1 is SNHLY and CDR2 is FYNNEI. V lost 4 bases, J lost 5 bases, and 24 bases lay in between. Here the CDR3 reads CASSGLSEARVVDNEQFF. The DNA for the CDR3 is TGTGCCAGCAGTGGACTCTCTGAGGCGAGAGTCGTGGACAATGAGCAGTTCTTC.

The chain links TRBV9 to TRBJ2-7; D is unclear. The V gene's germline CDR1 is SGDLS and CDR2 YYNGEE. The CDR3 has 15 residues. The ends were cut back, 3 bases at V and 0 bases at J, with 13 bases in the middle. The CDR3 DNA sequence: TGTGCCAGCAGCGCTGATTCCGGGTACTCCTACGAGCAGTACTTC. Translated: CASSADSGYSYEQYF.

V is TRBV11-2 and J is TRBJ1-6; no definite D call. CDR1 is SGHAT and CDR2 is FQNNGV in the germline V gene. The CDR3 runs 15 residues. Trimming pared 1 base from V and 7 bases from J, leaving 11 bases between. This CDR3 reads CASSLGGMGNSPLHF. In DNA, the CDR3 is TGTGCCAGCAGCTTAGGGGGTATGGGCAATTCACCCCTCCACTTT.

The CDR3 region is CATRRTGLTGELFF. The CDR3 DNA follows: TGTGCCACCAGAAGGACAGGGTTGACCGGGGAGCTGTTTTTT. The V and J genes are TRBV15 and TRBJ2-2, with TRBD1 matching over 8 bases. CDR3 size: 14 residues. Germline CDR1 LNHNV, CDR2 YYDKDF (reference sequence). The V gene end was trimmed by 6 bases and the J gene end by 5 bases; junction bases not matched to a gene: 5. Complete variable domain (other parts from reference TRBV15 and TRBJ2-2): DAMVIQNPRYQVTQFGKPVTLSCSQTLNHNVMYWYQQKSSQAPKLLFHYYDKDFNNEADTPDNFQSRRPNTSFCFLDIRSPGLGDTAMYLCATRRTGLTGELFFGEGSRLTVL.

The count of this clone is one. The J gene is TRBJ1-2, the V gene TRBV29-1; a weak D match, TRBD1 (6 bases). The CDR3 runs 14 residues. Germline V lookup: CDR1 SQVTM, CDR2 ANQGSEA. V lost 2 bases and J 6 bases, leaving 16 bases between the germline ends. The DNA for the CDR3 is TGCAGCGTTGAATGCGAACAGGGAAGTGATGGCTACACCTTC. Encoded protein: CSVECEQGSDGYTF.